The clone carrying this T cell receptor beta chain came up a few times. Amplified regions were TCR beta CDR3 sequences from RNA transcripts. The HTBI primer set served for first-round RT-PCR of the TCR CDR3. TCRdb re-analysed the multiplex PCR reads in MiXCR, keeping a single row per CDR3 protein. The sample lists a few hundred thousand distinct CDR3 sequences, 14% to 15% occurring once. The data derive from a study of T cells in Graves' hyperthyroidism and ophthalmopathy. The CDR3 extends over 17 amino acids. The V and J ends lost 0 bases and 2 bases respectively, with 18 bases between them. Germline values: CDR1 SGHRS, CDR2 YFSETQ.

The material sequenced was blood. The TCR was taken from a woman under 40 with Graves' hyperthyroidism. This chain connects TRBV5-1 to TRBJ2-7, with a tentative D call TRBD2 (5 bases). This CDR3 is CASSLDPTSRPPYEQYF. The CDR3 DNA is TGCGCCAGCAGCTTGGACCCTACTAGTCGCCCTCCCTACGAGCAGTACTTC.